The 26 T cell receptor beta chains below were found in one sample sequenced in a study of CD8 T cells in ankylosing spondylitis. TCRdb re-analysed the 5' RACE reads in MiXCR, keeping a single row per CDR3 protein. Of fewer than 500,000 distinct CDR3 sequences listed, 20% to 25% are singletons. Which antigens these TCRs recognize remains unknown. Study-level results: A TCR beta motif made of fewer than 10 highly homologous variants seemed typical of ankylosing spondylitis blood.

Sequenced input: blood, either unsorted or a sorted T cell fraction (not recorded which). These receptors all come from a male donor with ankylosing spondylitis.

This rearrangement joins TRBV29-1 to TRBJ2-7; D remains ambiguous. Germline CDR1 reads SQVTM; CDR2 reads ANQGSEA. The CDR3 is 11 residues long. Trimming removed 4 bases at V and 5 bases at J, with 9 bases between. CDR3 region: CSVGRNHEQYF. Here the CDR3 DNA reads TGCAGCGTTGGCCGTAACCACGAGCAGTACTTC.

The rearrangement joins TRBV6-1 to TRBJ2-7; D unresolved. Germline CDR1 reads MNHNS; CDR2 reads SASEGT. V gave up 7 bases and J gave up 3 bases, with 16 bases separating them. The CDR3 is made up of 14 amino acids. The CDR3 here is CASTISFSLYEQYF. CDR3 nucleotide sequence: TGTGCCAGCACCATTTCCTTTAGCCTCTACGAGCAGTACTTC.

This clonotype was observed at least ten times. The rearrangement links TRBV5-1 to TRBJ2-7; D is possibly TRBD1 (5 bases). V was trimmed by 2 bases and J by 2 bases, leaving 14 bases between them. The CDR3 is 15 amino acids. Germline assignment: CDR1 SGHRS and CDR2 YFSETQ. The CDR3 loop reads CASSLDRLATYEQYF. The CDR3 DNA reads as TGCGCCAGCAGCTTAGACAGACTTGCGACCTACGAGCAGTACTTC.

In this sample, this clonotype turned up once. This sequence joins TRBV3-1 and TRBJ2-5, with D uncertain. CDR3 size: 14 residues. Looked up from germline, CDR1 is LGHDT and CDR2 is YNNKEL (reference sequence). Trimming stripped 1 base from V and 5 bases from J, with 11 bases between. The CDR3 bases are TGTGCCAGCAGCCAAGTAATGAGTATCGAGACCCAGTACTTC. Its protein is CASSQVMSIETQYF.

This clonotype was recorded a few times. This chain joins TRBV6-2 or TRBV6-3 and TRBJ2-5; 10 nucleotides agree with TRBD1. CDR1 MNHEY and CDR2 SVGEGT come from the germline V gene. CDR3 length: 14 residues. The V gene end was trimmed by 6 bases and the J gene end by 7 bases; junction bases not matched to a gene: 8. The DNA for the CDR3 is TGTGCCAGCAGGGAGACAGGGGGCGCAGGGACCCAGTACTTC. Its protein is CASRETGGAGTQYF.

This chain joins TRBV12-3 or TRBV12-4 and TRBJ2-3; D unresolved. The V and J ends lost 3 bases and 2 bases respectively, with 9 bases between them. The CDR3 sequence is 14 residues long. The CDR3 sequence is CASSFRYDTDTQYF. For the CDR3, the DNA is TGTGCCAGCAGTTTTAGGTATGACACAGATACGCAGTATTTT.

The chain links TRBV5-1 to TRBJ1-4; D might be TRBD1 (5 bases). V shed 6 bases and J shed 2 bases, with 8 bases lying between them. This CDR3 comprises 13 residues. Germline V lookup: CDR1 SGHRS, CDR2 YFSETQ. The CDR3 loop reads CASKGQTNEKLFF. For the CDR3, the DNA is TGCGCCAGCAAGGGGCAGACTAATGAAAAACTGTTTTTT. The full variable domain, completed using reference TRBV5-1 and TRBJ1-4, is KAGVTQTPRYLIKTRGQQVTLSCSPISGHRSVSWYQQTPGQGLQFLFEYFSETQRNKGNFPGRFSGRQFSNSRSEMNVSTLELGDSALYLCASKGQTNEKLFFGSGTQLSVL.

This clonotype was recorded at least ten times. This chain links TRBV24-1 with TRBJ2-2; the D gene is possibly TRBD2 (6 bases). CDR3 size: 15 residues. V dropped 4 bases and J dropped 6 bases, with 14 bases sitting between them. Per germline, CDR1 KGHDR and CDR2 SFDVKD. CDR3 region: CATSDSETRSGELFF. The DNA of the CDR3 is TGTGCCACCAGTGACTCCGAGACTAGGTCCGGGGAGCTGTTTTTT.

This clonotype has more than one count but fewer than ten. V gene TRBV7-3 combines with J gene TRBJ2-2, with 8 bases aligning to TRBD2. After removal of 7 bases from V and 8 bases from J, the junction contained 12 bases not matched to a gene. Germline V CDR1 and CDR2: SGHTA, FQGTGA. The CDR3 length is 15 residues. The CDR3 nucleotides are TGTGCCAGCACCCCCGTTGGTAGCGGGATGGGGGAGCTGTTTTTT. This gives the protein CASTPVGSGMGELFF.

The chain combines TRBV20-1 with TRBJ2-5; D is ambiguous. There are 11 residues in the CDR3. Trimming left V 6 bases short and J 5 bases short, with 10 bases between. Germline-derived CDR1 and CDR2 are DFQATT and SNEGSKA (reference sequence). CDR3 nucleotide sequence: TGCAGTGCCGGAGACTGGGAGACCCAGTACTTC. Translation gives CSAGDWETQYF.

A few counts support this clonotype. The chain has TRBV20-1 and TRBJ1-2; tentatively, D is TRBD1 (6 bases). CDR1 is DFQATT, CDR2 SNEGSKA, per germline (reference sequence). V lost 3 bases and J 0 bases, leaving 11 bases between the germline ends. The CDR3 runs to 14 residues. CDR3 protein: CSASLGHSNYGYTF. The CDR3, as DNA: TGCAGTGCTAGCCTGGGACACTCTAACTATGGCTACACCTTC.

The chain has TRBV29-1 and TRBJ1-3; no firm D call. The CDR3 sequence is 16 residues long. The V gene lost 2 bases and the J gene lost 0 bases, with 14 bases spanning the gap. CDR1 SQVTM and CDR2 ANQGSEA come from the germline V gene. For the CDR3, the DNA is TGCAGCGTTGAAAGCGGCAGGTCCGCCTCTGGAAACACCATATATTTT. Amino acid sequence: CSVESGRSASGNTIYF.

This clonotype ranks as medium-sized. The chain couples TRBV29-1 to TRBJ2-5; 9 bases fit TRBD1. This CDR3 has 13 amino acids. Unmatched junction bases numbered 6, after V lost 5 bases and J lost 5 bases. CDR1 and CDR2 from the germline V gene are SQVTM and ANQGSEA. CDR3 protein: CSVRDRERETQYF. The CDR3 nucleotides are TGCAGCGTTCGGGACAGGGAACGGGAGACCCAGTACTTC.

This clonotype has a handful of counts. One end of the junction does not line up with germline, which may come from a read error. The gene calls are TRBV7-7 and TRBJ2-1; tentative D call: TRBD2 (7 bases). Germline loops: CDR1 SSHAT, CDR2 FNYEAQ (reference sequence). The CDR3 runs to 16 residues. In nucleotides, the CDR3 is TGTGCTAGCAGCTTAGGGCCGAGGGGGGGACTAAATGAGCAGTTCTTC. Its translation: CASSLGPRGGLNEQFF.

This clonotype was seen at least ten times. V usage is TRBV5-1 and J usage is TRBJ1-3, with TRBD1 as a possible D gene (5 bases). CDR3 length: 14 residues. The V and J ends lost 1 base and 3 bases respectively, with 8 bases between them. CDR1 is SGHRS, CDR2 YFSETQ, per germline. In DNA form, the CDR3 reads TGCGCCAGCAGCTTGCAGGGTGGTGGAAACACCATATATTTT. Its protein is CASSLQGGGNTIYF.

V gene TRBV12-3 or TRBV12-4 combines with J gene TRBJ2-7; D might be TRBD2 (6 bases). Trimming left V 5 bases short and J 2 bases short, with 10 bases between. The CDR3 totals 13 residues. CDR3 sequence: CASSQRAAYEQYF. As DNA, the CDR3 is TGTGCCAGCAGTCAGCGGGCCGCCTACGAGCAGTACTTC.

This clonotype was observed a few times. The CDR3 sequence: CASSTGTGGSGELFF. CDR3 bases: TGCGCCAGCAGCACCGGGACAGGAGGGTCCGGGGAGCTGTTTTTT. The rearrangement uses TRBV5-1 and TRBJ2-2, with 8 bases fitting TRBD1. Losses at the gene ends were 4 bases for V and 6 bases for J; bases not matched to a gene: 8. The CDR3 is 15 amino acids. Germline assignment: CDR1 SGHRS and CDR2 YFSETQ.

This chain links TRBV19 with TRBJ1-5; 9 bases agree with TRBD1. Germline CDR1 reads LNHDA; CDR2 reads SQIVND (reference sequence). Trimming took 9 bases from V and 9 from J; bases not matched to a gene: 9. The CDR3 is made up of 13 amino acids. The CDR3 protein is CASNRGPGGPQHF. Here the CDR3 DNA reads TGTGCCAGCAACAGGGGGCCCGGGGGGCCCCAGCATTTT.

This clonotype was observed a handful of times. The rearrangement links TRBV9 to TRBJ2-1, with a possible D match to TRBD2 (6 bases). V lost 0 bases and J lost 5, with 12 bases in between. CDR3 length equals 15 residues. CDR1 SGDLS and CDR2 YYNGEE come from the germline V gene. DNA for the CDR3: TGTGCCAGCAGCGTAGCGGATAGCGGACACAATGAGCAGTTCTTC. Its protein is CASSVADSGHNEQFF.

The chain employs TRBV7-9 and TRBJ2-4; tentatively, D is TRBD1 or TRBD2 (5 bases each). This CDR3 spans 13 amino acids. V was shortened by 3 bases and J by 11 bases, with 14 bases between the two germline ends. Germline CDR1 is SEHNR and CDR2 is FQNEAQ (reference sequence). This CDR3 reads CASSFSGRVVQYF. The DNA of the CDR3 is TGTGCCAGCAGCTTCTCGGGGCGAGTCGTTCAGTACTTC.

In this sample, this clonotype turned up a few times. The rearrangement uses TRBV29-1 and TRBJ1-4; 9 bases agree with TRBD1. The CDR3 consists of 14 residues. Trimming at V came to 5 bases and at J to 6 bases, leaving 7 bases not matched to a gene. The germline CDR1 and CDR2 sequences are SQVTM and ANQGSEA. CDR3 residues: CSVRPTGGHEKLFF. In nucleotides, the CDR3 is TGCAGCGTTCGCCCGACAGGGGGTCATGAAAAACTGTTTTTT.

This chain links TRBV28 with TRBJ2-3; weak D call: TRBD2 (7 bases). CDR3 size: 18 residues. Germline V gene sequence: CDR1 MDHEN, CDR2 SYDVKM. Trimming removed 2 bases from V and 2 bases from J, with 20 bases in between. The CDR3 region is CASSLGGAQARYTDTQYF. CDR3 coding DNA: TGTGCCAGCAGTTTAGGGGGGGCGCAGGCCCGATACACAGATACGCAGTATTTT.

The chain joins TRBV28 to TRBJ1-2, with D hard to call. The CDR3 is 12 residues long. The V end lost 2 bases, the J end lost 7 bases, and 8 bases lay between the germline ends. In germline, CDR1 is MDHEN, CDR2 SYDVKM. DNA of the CDR3: TGTGCCAGCAGTTTACGGGTTTTTGGCTACACCTTC. Translation gives CASSLRVFGYTF.

This clonotype was detected a few times. This chain connects TRBV12-3 or TRBV12-4 to TRBJ1-5; D might be TRBD1 (5 bases). The CDR3 spans 17 residues. Trimming shortened V by 6 bases and J by 0 bases, and 18 bases separated the two germline ends. The CDR3: CASSLKGPPYSNQPQHF. For the CDR3, the DNA is TGTGCCAGCAGCCTCAAGGGACCGCCTTATAGCAATCAGCCCCAGCATTTT.

This clonotype was counted a few times. This rearrangement joins TRBV7-2 to TRBJ2-3; a weak D match, TRBD1 (6 bases). CDR3 size: 14 residues. V gave up 3 bases and J gave up 7 bases, with 14 bases separating them. From germline, CDR1 is SGHTA and CDR2 FQGNSA. CDR3 residues: CASSLGIQGNTQYF. Here the CDR3 DNA reads TGTGCCAGCAGCTTGGGGATACAGGGAAATACGCAGTATTTT.

The rearrangement links TRBV24-1 to TRBJ2-1, with a possible D match to TRBD2 (7 bases). The CDR3 consists of 15 residues. The V end lost 6 bases, the J end lost 4 bases, and 15 bases lay between the germline ends. Germline V gene sequence: CDR1 KGHDR, CDR2 SFDVKD. CDR3 region: CATSSEGGGYNEQFF. The CDR3 bases are TGTGCCACCAGTTCCGAGGGGGGAGGGTACAATGAGCAGTTCTTC.